The present T cell receptor beta chain was sequenced within a study of beta chain features in type 1 diabetes. The entirety of the isolated RNA underwent reverse transcription, so expressed TCRB transcripts were sequenced. The average read count of naive, central memory and regulatory T cell samples was around 3.8 million. Repertoires were generated with immunoSEQ multiplex PCR, while TCRdb's copy carries only in-frame clones and drops some. Here the sample spans about 130,000 clones, about 8.7% being singletons. V gave up 1 base and J gave up 13 bases; unmatched junction bases: 5. The CDR3 extends over 12 amino acids. The germline gives CDR1 GTSNPN, CDR2 SVGIG (reference sequence). This clone was seen only a few times. Cells sorted by CD45RO/CCR7/CD25/CD127/CD95/CD27 comprised CD4+ naive, central memory, regulatory and stem cell-like memory cells. Without exception, sorted populations had purity beyond 98%.

The sequence was obtained from a man aged 18 to 29 in good health. V and J are TRBV30 and TRBJ2-1; the match to TRBD1 covers 9 bases. Specimen: central memory CD4+ T cells from blood. The DNA of the CDR3 is TGTGCCTGGAGTGACAGGGGGCTGAGACAGTTCTTC. Protein sequence: CAWSDRGLRQFF.